A single sample gave rise to the 13 T cell receptor beta chains below, sequenced in a study of cytomegalovirus exposure and HLA in healthy donors. Researchers ran the PCR with 60 Vbeta and 13 Jbeta primers. Method: immunoSEQ multiplex PCR; TCRdb's copy keeps in-frame clones and lacks some. The sample contains tens of thousands of clones, about 79% of which appear only once. Sequencing used PBMCs. Receptors were obtained from a man aged 40-49 years in good health and CMV-seronegative.

CDR3 loop: CASSPGQRNTEAFF. The DNA for the CDR3 is TGTGCCTCCTCTCCGGGACAGAGGAACACTGAAGCTTTCTTT. V and J are TRBV30 and TRBJ1-1, with 7 bases aligning to TRBD1. The CDR3 loop spans 14 amino acids. Germline trimming cut 7 bases from V and 1 base from J; bases unmatched to any gene: 9. Germline CDR1 GTSNPN, CDR2 SVGIG (reference sequence).

This chain joins TRBV4-1 and TRBJ2-1; no reliable D call. The CDR3 is 13 amino acids. Germline V gene data show CDR1 as MGHRA and CDR2 as YSYEKL. Trimming left V 1 base short and J 5 bases short, with 6 bases between. CDR3 sequence (DNA): TGCGCCAGCAGCCAAGTTAGCAACAATGAGCAGTTCTTC. Protein product: CASSQVSNNEQFF.

This clone was counted a single time. This sequence joins TRBV11-2 and TRBJ2-1, with 11 bases that match TRBD2. From germline, CDR1 is SGHAT and CDR2 FQNNGV. Germline trimming cut 1 base from V and 6 bases from J; bases unmatched to any gene: 5. This CDR3 has 16 amino acids. The CDR3 here is CASSLGASGRINEQFF. The CDR3 DNA sequence: TGTGCCAGCAGCTTAGGGGCTAGCGGGAGGATCAATGAGCAGTTCTTC.

V usage is TRBV7-9 and J usage is TRBJ2-3, with 8 bases that match TRBD2. There are 15 residues in the CDR3. The germline V gene has CDR1 SEHNR and CDR2 FQNEAQ (reference sequence). J lost 2 bases, V lost 5 bases, and 6 bases had no gene match. DNA of the CDR3: TGTGCCAGCAGCCCGGGACTAGACTACACAGATACGCAGTATTTT. It yields the protein CASSPGLDYTDTQYF. The full variable domain, its missing parts supplied by reference TRBV7-9 and TRBJ2-3, is DTGVSQNPRHKITKRGQNVTFRCDPISEHNRLYWYRQTLGQGPEFLTYFQNEAQLEKSRLLSDRFSAERPKGSFSTLEIQRTEQGDSAMYLCASSPGLDYTDTQYFGPGTRLTVL.

The chain employs TRBV19 and TRBJ1-4, with D uncertain. The length of the CDR3 is 14 residues. Germline loops: CDR1 LNHDA, CDR2 SQIVND (reference sequence). V was cut by 3 bases and J by 5 bases, with 10 bases left in between. CDR3 DNA sequence: TGTGCCAGTAGTATTGGTGCCAGGAATGAAAAACTGTTTTTT. Translation: CASSIGARNEKLFF.

The rearrangement joins TRBV14 to TRBJ1-1, with D tentatively TRBD1 (6 bases). The CDR3 has 14 residues. Deletions cut 4 bases from V and 4 bases from J, with 13 bases between. CDR1 is SGHDN, CDR2 FVKESK, per germline. The CDR3 loop is CASSLPGGPTEAFF. The CDR3 DNA follows: TGTGCCAGCAGCCTCCCCGGGGGGCCCACTGAAGCTTTCTTT.

This sequence joins TRBV7-9 and TRBJ1-5; D remains unclear. The germline V gene encodes CDR1 SEHNR and CDR2 FQNEAQ (reference sequence). Deletions cut 1 base from V and 1 base from J, with 8 bases between. The CDR3 has 15 residues. CDR3 DNA sequence: TGTGCCAGCAGCTTAGGGGCGGGGAGCAATCAGCCCCAGCATTTT. Its protein product is CASSLGAGSNQPQHF.

This clone rates as medium-sized. The chain links TRBV6-1 to TRBJ1-4, with 9 bases fitting TRBD1. Germline lookup yields CDR1 MNHNS and CDR2 SASEGT. The CDR3 is 16 residues long. V lost 0 bases and J lost 6; bases outside the gene matches: 5. CDR3 region: CASSEASGQGHEKLFF. For the CDR3, the DNA is TGTGCCAGCAGTGAAGCTTCGGGACAGGGACATGAAAAACTGTTTTTT.

The V gene is TRBV7-9, the J gene TRBJ2-6; a weak D match, TRBD1 (6 bases). The V gene's germline CDR1 is SEHNR and CDR2 FQNEAQ (reference sequence). V dropped 5 bases and J dropped 0 bases, with 17 bases sitting between them. The CDR3 length is 18 residues. The CDR3 sequence: CASSAGNRDFSGANVLTF. In DNA, the CDR3 is TGTGCCAGCAGCGCTGGAAACAGGGATTTCTCTGGGGCCAACGTCCTGACTTTC. Variable domain in full (rest from reference TRBV7-9 and TRBJ2-6): DTGVSQNPRHKITKRGQNVTFRCDPISEHNRLYWYRQTLGQGPEFLTYFQNEAQLEKSRLLSDRFSAERPKGSFSTLEIQRTEQGDSAMYLCASSAGNRDFSGANVLTFGAGSRLTVL.

This chain links TRBV11-2 with TRBJ2-2, with TRBD2 identical over 8 bases. V was clipped by 3 bases and J by 4 bases; unmatched bases: 7. The CDR3 length is 16 residues. Germline V lookup: CDR1 SGHAT, CDR2 FQNNGV. In DNA, the CDR3 is TGTGCCAGCAGCTTCTCCAGCGGGAGTGGCACCGGGGAGCTGTTTTTT. It translates to CASSFSSGSGTGELFF.

The count of this clone is one. The J gene is TRBJ1-1, the V gene TRBV10-3; 7 bases map to TRBD1. This CDR3 is 14 amino acids long. Germline V gene data show CDR1 as ENHRY and CDR2 as SYGVKD. V lost 5 bases and J lost 3; bases outside the gene matches: 6. Written as DNA, the CDR3 is TGTGCCATCAGTCCCGGACAGGTTTACACTGAAGCTTTCTTT. This translates into CAISPGQVYTEAFF.

The CDR3 is CASSKLEGRTEAFF. The CDR3 DNA follows: TGTGCCAGCAGCAAATTGGAGGGGCGCACTGAAGCTTTCTTT. The V call is TRBV21-1, the J call TRBJ1-1. TRBV21-1 is tagged as a pseudogene. The CDR3 has 14 residues.

This clone appeared a single time. The chain combines TRBV6-6 with TRBJ1-5; D possibly corresponds to TRBD1 (6 bases). This CDR3 contains 15 residues. CDR1 is MNHNY, CDR2 SVGAGI, per germline (reference sequence). Trimming removed 0 bases at V and 4 bases at J, with 10 bases between. CDR3 DNA sequence: TGTGCCAGCAGTTACTCGTGGCAGGGGAATCAGCCCCAGCATTTT. Protein: CASSYSWQGNQPQHF.